This T cell receptor (beta chain) derives from a study of T cells after yellow fever vaccination. TCRdb reanalysed the 5' RACE reads using MiXCR and keeps one entry per CDR3 protein. The data show a few hundred thousand distinct CDR3 sequences, about 3% seen once. The V gene lost 8 bases and the J gene lost 0 bases, with 22 bases spanning the gap. Germline V gene data show CDR1 as MDHEN and CDR2 as SYDVKM. The CDR3 length is 17 residues. This clonotype was picked up many times. This clonotype was sampled from a man younger than 35 who received the YFV17D yellow fever vaccine. V gene TRBV28 combines with J gene TRBJ1-1; TRBD1 is a possible D gene (6 bases). The specimen comprised CD4+ T cells sorted from PBMCs, sampled 10 days after the yellow fever booster vaccination. CDR3 loop: CASPPQGVAVMNTEAFF. Here the CDR3 DNA reads TGTGCCAGCCCACCACAGGGCGTTGCGGTAATGAACACTGAAGCTTTCTTT.